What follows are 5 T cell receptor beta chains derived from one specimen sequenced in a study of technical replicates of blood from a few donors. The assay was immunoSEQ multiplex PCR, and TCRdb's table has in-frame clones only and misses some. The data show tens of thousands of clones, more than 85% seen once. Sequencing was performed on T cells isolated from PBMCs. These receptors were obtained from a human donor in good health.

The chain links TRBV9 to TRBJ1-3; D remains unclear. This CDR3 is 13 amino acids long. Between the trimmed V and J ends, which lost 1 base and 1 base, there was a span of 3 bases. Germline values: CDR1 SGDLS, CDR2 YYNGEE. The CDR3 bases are TGTGCCAGCAGCGTACTATCTGGAAACACCATATATTTT. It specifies CASSVLSGNTIYF.

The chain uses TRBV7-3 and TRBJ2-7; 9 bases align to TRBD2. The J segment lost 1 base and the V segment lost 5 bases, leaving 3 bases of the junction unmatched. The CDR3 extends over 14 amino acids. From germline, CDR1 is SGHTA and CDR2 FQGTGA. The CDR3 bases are TGTGCCAGCAGCCCTAGCGGGAAATCCTACGAGCAGTACTTC. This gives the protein CASSPSGKSYEQYF. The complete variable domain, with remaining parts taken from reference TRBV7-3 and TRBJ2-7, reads GAGVSQTPSNKVTEKGKYVELRCDPISGHTALYWYRQSLGQGPEFLIYFQGTGAADDSGLPNDRFFAVRPEGSVSTLKIQRTERGDSAVYLCASSPSGKSYEQYFGPGTRLTVT.

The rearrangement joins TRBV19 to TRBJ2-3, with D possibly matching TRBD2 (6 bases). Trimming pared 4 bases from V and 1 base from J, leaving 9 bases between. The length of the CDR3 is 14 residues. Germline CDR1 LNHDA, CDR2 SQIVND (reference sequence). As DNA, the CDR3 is TGTGCCAGTAGTACTGGGACTGGCACAGATACGCAGTATTTT. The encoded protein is CASSTGTGTDTQYF. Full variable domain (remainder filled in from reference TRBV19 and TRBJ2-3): DGGITQSPKYLFRKEGQNVTLSCEQNLNHDAMYWYRQDPGQGLRLIYYSQIVNDFQKGDIAEGYSVSREKKESFPLTVTSAQKNPTAFYLCASSTGTGTDTQYFGPGTRLTVL.

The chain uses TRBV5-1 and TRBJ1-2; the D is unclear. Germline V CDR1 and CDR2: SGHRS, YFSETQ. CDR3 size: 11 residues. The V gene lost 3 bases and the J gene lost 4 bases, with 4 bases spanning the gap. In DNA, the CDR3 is TGCGCCAGCAGCTCTCTCTATGGCTACACCTTC. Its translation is CASSSLYGYTF.

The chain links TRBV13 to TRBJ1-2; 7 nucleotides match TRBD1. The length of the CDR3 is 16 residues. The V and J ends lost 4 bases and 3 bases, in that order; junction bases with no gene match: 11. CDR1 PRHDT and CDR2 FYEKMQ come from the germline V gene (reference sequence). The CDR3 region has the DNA TGTGCCAGCAGCTCCTCGGGGGCAGGGGGTTACTATGGCTACACCTTC. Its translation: CASSSSGAGGYYGYTF.